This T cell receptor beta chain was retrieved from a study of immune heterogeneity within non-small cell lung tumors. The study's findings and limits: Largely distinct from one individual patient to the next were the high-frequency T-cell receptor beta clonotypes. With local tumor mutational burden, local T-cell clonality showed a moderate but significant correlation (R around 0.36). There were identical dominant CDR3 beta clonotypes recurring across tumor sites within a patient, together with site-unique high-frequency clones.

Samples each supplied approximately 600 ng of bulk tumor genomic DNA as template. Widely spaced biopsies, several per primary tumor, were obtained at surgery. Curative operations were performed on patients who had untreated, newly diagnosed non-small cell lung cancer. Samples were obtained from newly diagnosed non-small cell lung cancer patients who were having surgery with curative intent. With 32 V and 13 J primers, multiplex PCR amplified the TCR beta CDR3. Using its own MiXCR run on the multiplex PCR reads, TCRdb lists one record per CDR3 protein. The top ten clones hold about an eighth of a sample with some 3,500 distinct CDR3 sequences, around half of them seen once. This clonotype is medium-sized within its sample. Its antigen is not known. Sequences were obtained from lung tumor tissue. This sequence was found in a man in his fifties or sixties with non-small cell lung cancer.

CDR3 bases: TGTGCCAGCAGCTTAGATACCGGGACTAGCGGGCTAGCCAAAAACATTCAGTACTTC. It encodes CASSLDTGTSGLAKNIQYF. The chain uses TRBV7-9 and TRBJ2-4, with 12 bases lining up with TRBD2. Germline CDR1 and CDR2: SEHNR and FQNEAQ (reference sequence). The CDR3 runs to 19 residues. J lost 0 bases, V lost 1 base, and 7 bases had no gene match.